This TCR beta chain was obtained from a study of Ad26.COV2.S vaccination and SARS-CoV-2 variants. Study-level findings and limits: Substantial breadth in spike-specific CD8+ and CD4+ T cell responses was reportedly seen after vaccination.

Libraries were prepared by immunoSEQ multiplex PCR; TCRdb keeps only in-frame clonotypes and omits some of them. This table holds hundreds of thousands of clones, 88% found once. The CDR3 has 15 amino acids. The germline gives CDR1 LNHDA, CDR2 SQIVND (reference sequence). Trimming cost V 2 bases and J 2 bases, with 12 bases left between them. Worth noting for this clone: The antigen remains undetermined.

As for treatment: 15 to 20 received Ad26.COV2.S at low or high dose, single or two shots; about five received placebo; per-sample allocation not given. The study sampled participants on day 63 after the first vaccine or placebo injection. Sequenced here: peripheral blood, sampled in a trial of Ad26.COV2.S vaccine versus placebo. The gene calls are TRBV19 and TRBJ1-1, with D possibly being TRBD1 (6 bases). The clonotype originates from a person aged 18 to 65 who received the Ad26.COV2.S COVID-19 vaccine or a placebo. CDR3 in amino acids: CASSIRDIVNTEAFF. The CDR3 DNA sequence: TGTGCCAGTAGTATACGGGACATAGTTAACACTGAAGCTTTCTTT. Complete variable domain (other parts from reference TRBV19 and TRBJ1-1): DGGITQSPKYLFRKEGQNVTLSCEQNLNHDAMYWYRQDPGQGLRLIYYSQIVNDFQKGDIAEGYSVSREKKESFPLTVTSAQKNPTAFYLCASSIRDIVNTEAFFGQGTRLTVV.